This T cell receptor (beta chain) originates from a study of blood T cell repertoires in COVID-19. About the research overall: Acute and convalescent COVID-19 samples came from the United States, Italy and Spain. PBMCs, B-cell-depleted T cells, or T cells were the source of the cDNA or gDNA that made up the material.

TCRdb keeps only in-frame clones here, not all; method: immunoSEQ multiplex PCR. The sample records some 72,000 clones, 65% to 85% being singletons. The CDR3 is 15 residues long. Deletions cut 4 bases from V and 0 bases from J, with 14 bases between. The germline gives CDR1 SQVTM, CDR2 ANQGSEA. The origin of this receptor is a man in his fifties with COVID-19, enrolled during active disease. The rearrangement links TRBV29-1 to TRBJ2-3, with D possibly TRBD2 on 5 matching bases. The sequenced material came from peripheral blood. CDR3 loop: CSVVVTRSSTDTQYF. The CDR3 nucleotides read TGCAGCGTTGTTGTAACTAGGTCTAGCACAGATACGCAGTATTTT.